This paragraph reports one T cell receptor beta chain. Extracted from the samples, RNA was reverse transcribed into cDNA to serve as the sequencing template. Sequencing used immunoSEQ multiplex PCR; TCRdb keeps in-frame clones, though not all of them. The sample holds hundreds of thousands of clones; roughly two thirds are singletons and the top ten take 1.2%. Germline V lookup: CDR1 LGHNA, CDR2 YNFKEQ. This CDR3 is 16 amino acids long. V lost 0 bases, J lost 1 base, and 2 bases stayed unmatched. The record originates from a study of CD8+ T cells in alopecia areata. Sample: CD4+ T cells sorted from blood, taken at week 0. The clonotype was recovered from a human donor with alopecia areata. V is TRBV4-2 and J is TRBJ2-2; TRBD2 aligns across 7 bases. CDR3 coding DNA: TGTGCCAGCAGCCAAGAGGTAGCGGGGAACACCGGGGAGCTGTTTTTT. As protein: CASSQEVAGNTGELFF.